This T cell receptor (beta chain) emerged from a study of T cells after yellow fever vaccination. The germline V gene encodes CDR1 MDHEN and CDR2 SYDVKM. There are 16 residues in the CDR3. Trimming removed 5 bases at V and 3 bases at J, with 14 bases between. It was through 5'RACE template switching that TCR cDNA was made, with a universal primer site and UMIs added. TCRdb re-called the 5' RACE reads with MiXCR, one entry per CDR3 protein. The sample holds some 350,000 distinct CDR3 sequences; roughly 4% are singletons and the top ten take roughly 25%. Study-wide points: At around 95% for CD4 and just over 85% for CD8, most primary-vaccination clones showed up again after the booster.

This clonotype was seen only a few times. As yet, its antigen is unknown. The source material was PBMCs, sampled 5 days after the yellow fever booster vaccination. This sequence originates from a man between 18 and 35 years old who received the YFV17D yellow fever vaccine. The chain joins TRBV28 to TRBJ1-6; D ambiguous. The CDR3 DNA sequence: TGTGCCAGCAGTGTGGGGAATCTTCTCTATAATTCACCCCTCCACTTT. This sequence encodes CASSVGNLLYNSPLHF.